This T cell receptor beta chain is drawn from a study of metastatic and nonmetastatic thyroid tumors (TCRdb year 2020). With regard to the full study: For patients with malignant and with benign thyroid disease, the researchers compared repertoires between peripheral blood samples and tumor or nodule tissue samples.

Library method: PCR. The data were produced on an Illumina HiSeq 4000. High-throughput sequencing was used to profile the TCR beta-chain CDR3 region of every patient. As for the authors' bioinformatics: A classifier to discriminate distant-metastatic papillary thyroid cancer patients was built from CDR3 differences across clinicopathological groups. The Shannon index was used to assess repertoire diversity, and the Morisita-Horn index was used to assess tumor-blood repertoire similarity. Using fastp trimming at Q25 and MiXCR clonotype assembly, TCRdb reanalyzed the public sequencing data and kept in-frame beta chains. For this entry, the V and J calls and clone size follow TCRdb and not the study's own pipeline. Recorded for this sample are some 93,000 clones; 12% of them occurred a single time. The ten largest make up roughly 12% of the sample. This clone has ten or more counts. Which antigen it targets is not known. No base qualities exist here, and no much larger clone lies one base off it.

Study-wide findings and limitations: In both blood and tumor samples, TCR beta diversity was reported to be significantly higher in malignant tumors than in benign nodules.

From the cysteine through the phenylalanine, the CDR3 covers 14 amino acids. The CDR3 DNA has 42 bases and is translated from base 1. V is pared back by 3 bases and J by 1 base, with 9 bases lying between the germline termini. CDR1 and CDR2 are read off the germline V gene (reference sequence) as SEHNR and FQNEAQ. None of the patients had been given any treatment before thyroid surgery. Patient clinical samples collected from about 2011 to 2018 were retrospectively analysed using T-cell receptor beta sequencing. Sequencing was done on a sample of blood. The clonotype originates from a female donor with papillary thyroid cancer or a benign thyroid nodule (not recorded which). Some clones in this sample may be carry-over from other donors' samples. The V gene is TRBV7-9 and the J gene is TRBJ1-1; confidence is insufficient to name the D gene. The CDR3 amino acid sequence is: CASSLGISNTEAFF. DNA sequence: TGTGCCAGCAGCTTGGGCATCTCGAACACTGAAGCTTTCTTT.